Listed below are T cell receptor beta chains from one sample, sequenced in a study of T cell responses to AZD1222 COVID-19 vaccine. Measured with immunoSEQ multiplex PCR; TCRdb has only the in-frame clones, and not every one. The data contain 120,000 to 150,000 clones, about 81% of them singletons. The source was peripheral blood, collected on day 0 of MenACWY control vaccination. Source of these receptors: an adult in good health. Both conserved end residues are part of each CDR3. A D gene is named only where the DNA matches it firmly. Where a row states a size, it is once, few, many or the class of an expanded clone; other rows omit it.

V: TRBV4-1; size: few; J: TRBJ2-1; D: -; CDR3: CASSREPWGDNEQFF; DNA: TGCGCCAGCAGCCGGGAGCCCTGGGGAGACAATGAGCAGTTCTTC
V: TRBV7-2; size: -; J: TRBJ1-3; D: -; CDR3: CASSPGGSSGNTIYF; DNA: TGTGCCAGCAGCCCGGGGGGCAGCTCTGGAAACACCATATATTTT
V: TRBV6-5; size: few; J: TRBJ1-1; D: -; CDR3: CASSYSVSSEAFF; DNA: TGTGCCAGCAGTTACTCTGTGAGCAGTGAAGCTTTCTTT
V: TRBV5-1; size: few; J: TRBJ2-5; D: TRBD2; CDR3: CASSFGRRVQETQYF; DNA: TGCGCCAGCAGCTTCGGGAGGAGGGTCCAAGAGACCCAGTACTTC
V: TRBV6-5; size: -; J: TRBJ2-1; D: TRBD2; CDR3: CASSRLAGGNEQFF; DNA: TGTGCCAGCAGCCGACTAGCGGGGGGCAATGAGCAGTTCTTC
V: TRBV18; size: once; J: TRBJ1-2; D: -; CDR3: CASSSGSARDYTF; DNA: TGTGCCAGCTCATCGGGTTCGGCACGGGACTACACCTTC
V: TRBV9; size: -; J: TRBJ2-7; D: TRBD1; CDR3: CASSPGTASYEQYF; DNA: TGTGCCAGCAGCCCCGGGACAGCCTCCTACGAGCAGTACTTC
V: TRBV11-2; size: -; J: TRBJ1-2; D: -; CDR3: CASSPGGAAIPNYGYTF; DNA: TGTGCCAGCAGCCCCGGGGGGGCAGCGATTCCTAACTATGGCTACACCTTC
V: TRBV5-4; size: -; J: TRBJ2-5; D: -; CDR3: CASTKTGETQYF; DNA: TGTGCCAGCACCAAAACCGGTGAGACCCAGTACTTC
V: TRBV12-5; size: -; J: TRBJ2-1; D: -; CDR3: CASVPGAGGEQFF; DNA: TGTGCTAGTGTCCCCGGGGCGGGCGGTGAGCAGTTCTTC
V: TRBV5-1; size: -; J: TRBJ1-3; D: -; CDR3: CASSLPDSGNTIYF; DNA: TGCGCCAGCAGCTTACCAGACTCTGGAAACACCATATATTTT
V: TRBV15; size: -; J: TRBJ2-7; D: -; CDR3: CATSLTTDYEQYF; DNA: TGTGCCACCAGCCTGACAACGGACTACGAGCAGTACTTC
V: TRBV4-1; size: -; J: TRBJ1-2; D: -; CDR3: CASSQEYQADNYGYTF; DNA: TGCGCCAGCAGCCAAGAGTATCAGGCCGATAACTATGGCTACACCTTC
V: TRBV5-6; size: few; J: TRBJ1-2; D: -; CDR3: CASSLVPNYGYTF; DNA: TGTGCCAGCAGCTTGGTACCTAACTATGGCTACACCTTC
V: TRBV5-1; size: -; J: TRBJ2-1; D: -; CDR3: CASSLARFSADNEQFF; DNA: TGCGCCAGCAGCTTGGCTAGGTTTTCTGCGGACAATGAGCAGTTCTTC
V: TRBV5-1; size: -; J: TRBJ2-3; D: -; CDR3: CASSLAANPLTDTQYF; DNA: TGCGCCAGCAGCTTGGCCGCTAATCCCCTCACAGATACGCAGTATTTT
V: TRBV2; size: -; J: TRBJ2-3; D: TRBD1; CDR3: CASEGAGDTQYF; DNA: TGTGCCAGCGAGGGGGCTGGGGATACGCAGTATTTT
V: TRBV5-4; size: -; J: TRBJ1-3; D: -; CDR3: CASSSGNSGNTIYF; DNA: TGTGCCAGCAGCTCAGGGAACTCTGGAAACACCATATATTTT
V: TRBV3-1/TRBV3-2; size: -; J: TRBJ2-5; D: -; CDR3: CASSQDPVQETQYF; DNA: TGTGCCAGCAGCCAAGACCCAGTCCAAGAGACCCAGTACTTC
V: TRBV27; size: few; J: TRBJ2-5; D: -; CDR3: CASSFIKTGTQYF; DNA: TGTGCCAGCAGTTTCATAAAAACCGGGACCCAGTACTTC
V: TRBV15; size: -; J: TRBJ1-1; D: -; CDR3: CATTEGWITEAFF; DNA: TGTGCCACCACCGAGGGGTGGATCACTGAAGCTTTCTTT
V: TRBV7-9; size: -; J: TRBJ2-5; D: TRBD2; CDR3: CASSFPGLQETQYF; DNA: TGTGCAAGCAGCTTCCCGGGACTACAAGAGACCCAGTACTTC
V: TRBV6-5; size: -; J: TRBJ1-2; D: -; CDR3: CASSYSIMDGEGYTF; DNA: TGTGCCAGCAGTTACTCAATAATGGACGGAGAGGGCTACACCTTC
V: TRBV28; size: -; J: TRBJ1-4; D: TRBD1; CDR3: CVSQGVGEKLFF; DNA: TGTGTGTCACAGGGGGTTGGGGAAAAACTGTTTTTT
V: TRBV19; size: -; J: TRBJ2-4; D: TRBD1; CDR3: CASSRPMQAGTASLAKNIQYF; DNA: TGTGCCAGTAGCCGACCCATGCAAGCCGGGACAGCTTCCCTAGCCAAAAACATTCAGTACTTC
V: TRBV7-8; size: -; J: TRBJ1-5; D: -; CDR3: CASTTSRLGQGSNQPQHF; DNA: TGTGCCAGCACCACCTCCAGGTTGGGTCAGGGCAGCAATCAGCCCCAGCATTTT
V: TRBV19; size: -; J: TRBJ1-1; D: TRBD1; CDR3: CASSIQGANTEAFF; DNA: TGTGCCAGTAGTATTCAGGGGGCCAACACTGAAGCTTTCTTT
V: TRBV4-1; size: once; J: TRBJ1-5; D: -; CDR3: CASSLTGGRGQPQHF; DNA: TGCGCCAGCAGCCTTACGGGGGGCAGAGGTCAGCCCCAGCATTTT
V: TRBV5-1; size: few; J: TRBJ2-7; D: TRBD1; CDR3: CASSPGQGTQYF; DNA: TGCGCCAGCAGCCCCGGACAGGGTACGCAGTACTTC
V: TRBV5-6; size: -; J: TRBJ1-2; D: -; CDR3: CASSLKVPFQQRGNYGYTF; DNA: TGTGCCAGCAGTCTCAAGGTCCCATTCCAACAGAGGGGTAACTATGGCTACACCTTC
V: TRBV11-1; size: -; J: TRBJ1-2; D: -; CDR3: CASSPGTPPSNYGYTF; DNA: TGTGCCAGCAGCCCCGGGACACCACCCTCTAACTATGGCTACACCTTC
V: TRBV28; size: -; J: TRBJ1-5; D: -; CDR3: CASSPTGSGNQPQHF; DNA: TGTGCCAGCAGTCCCACGGGGTCCGGCAATCAACCCCAGCATTTT
V: TRBV7-8; size: -; J: TRBJ1-1; D: TRBD1; CDR3: CASSPGTGIEAFF; DNA: TGTGCCAGCAGCCCAGGGACAGGGATCGAAGCTTTCTTT
V: TRBV29-1; size: -; J: TRBJ2-7; D: -; CDR3: CSVEDSNYEQYF; DNA: TGCAGCGTTGAAGACTCGAACTACGAGCAGTACTTC
V: TRBV30; size: -; J: TRBJ1-1; D: -; CDR3: CAWSVRGREAFF; DNA: TGTGCCTGGAGTGTAAGGGGAAGGGAAGCTTTCTTT
V: TRBV20-1; size: -; J: TRBJ1-1; D: -; CDR3: CSAKSRGAAFF; DNA: TGCAGTGCCAAAAGTCGGGGGGCAGCTTTCTTT
V: TRBV28; size: -; J: TRBJ1-4; D: -; CDR3: CASSLTLAGINEKLFF; DNA: TGTGCCAGCAGTTTAACCTTGGCGGGGATTAATGAAAAACTGTTTTTT
V: TRBV7-9; size: -; J: TRBJ2-1; D: TRBD2; CDR3: CASSKAGLARNEQFF; DNA: TGTGCCAGCAGCAAGGCGGGACTAGCTCGGAATGAGCAGTTCTTC
V: TRBV7-6; size: few; J: TRBJ2-2; D: TRBD1; CDR3: CASSLVTGGTGELFF; DNA: TGTGCCAGCAGCTTAGTCACAGGGGGCACCGGGGAGCTGTTTTTT
V: TRBV12-3/TRBV12-4; size: -; J: TRBJ2-1; D: -; CDR3: CASSPFLGEQFF; DNA: TGTGCCAGCAGCCCCTTTCTTGGTGAGCAGTTCTTC
V: TRBV10-3; size: -; J: TRBJ1-2; D: -; CDR3: CAISESPGGANYGYTF; DNA: TGTGCCATCAGTGAGTCCCCCGGGGGGGCAAACTATGGCTACACCTTC
V: TRBV2; size: few; J: TRBJ1-5; D: TRBD1; CDR3: CASSRQGRNQPQHF; DNA: TGTGCCAGCAGTAGACAGGGCCGCAATCAGCCCCAGCATTTT
V: TRBV7-6; size: few; J: TRBJ2-3; D: -; CDR3: CASSRGGVRVSDTQYF; DNA: TGTGCCAGCAGCCGGGGCGGCGTTCGAGTCTCAGATACGCAGTATTTT